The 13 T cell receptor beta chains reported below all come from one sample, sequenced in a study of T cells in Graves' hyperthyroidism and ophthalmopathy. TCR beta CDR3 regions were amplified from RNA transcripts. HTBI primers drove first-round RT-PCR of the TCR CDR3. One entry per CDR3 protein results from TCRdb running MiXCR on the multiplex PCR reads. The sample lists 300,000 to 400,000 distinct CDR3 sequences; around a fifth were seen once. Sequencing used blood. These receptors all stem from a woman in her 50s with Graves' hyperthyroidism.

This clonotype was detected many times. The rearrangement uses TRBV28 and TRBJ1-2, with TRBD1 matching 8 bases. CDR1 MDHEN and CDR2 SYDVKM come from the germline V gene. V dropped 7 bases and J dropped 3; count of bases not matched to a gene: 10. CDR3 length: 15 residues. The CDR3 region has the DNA TGTGCCAGCACCCCCGGGACAGGAACATACTATGGCTACACCTTC. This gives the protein CASTPGTGTYYGYTF.

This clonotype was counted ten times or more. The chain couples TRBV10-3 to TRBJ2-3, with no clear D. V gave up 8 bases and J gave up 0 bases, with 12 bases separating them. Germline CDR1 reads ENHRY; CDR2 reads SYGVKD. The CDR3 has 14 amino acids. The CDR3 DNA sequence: TGTGCCATCTCTTCCCACGTCAGCACAGATACGCAGTATTTT. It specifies CAISSHVSTDTQYF.

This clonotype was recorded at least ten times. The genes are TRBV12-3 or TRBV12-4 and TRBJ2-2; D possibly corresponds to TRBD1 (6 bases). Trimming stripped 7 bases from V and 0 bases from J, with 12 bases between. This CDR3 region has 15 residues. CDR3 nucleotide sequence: TGTGCCAGCACATATGGGGGCTCGAACACCGGGGAGCTGTTTTTT. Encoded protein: CASTYGGSNTGELFF.

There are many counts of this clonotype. The CDR3 DNA sequence: TGTGCCAGCAGTTCAGGGGTTGGCTACACCTTC. Protein: CASSSGVGYTF. The V and J genes are TRBV6-1 and TRBJ1-2, with D possibly being TRBD1 (6 bases). The CDR3 is made up of 11 amino acids. Germline-derived CDR1 and CDR2 are MNHNS and SASEGT. V was pared by 5 bases and J by 7 bases, with 8 bases between.

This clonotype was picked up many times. The CDR3 DNA follows: TGTGCCTGGGATATAACAGGGAGAGGAGAAAAACTGTTTTTT. Protein: CAWDITGRGEKLFF. The V gene is TRBV30, the J gene TRBJ1-4, with a possible D match to TRBD1 (6 bases). The V and J ends lost 5 bases and 8 bases respectively, with 18 bases between them. This CDR3 contains 14 residues. Germline V gives CDR1 GTSNPN, CDR2 SVGIG (reference sequence).

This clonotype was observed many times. The CDR3 coding sequence is TGTGCCAGCAGCCAAGATTGGTCTAGCGGGAGCTCGGATGAGCAGTTCTTC. Its translation is CASSQDWSSGSSDEQFF. This chain links TRBV3-1 with TRBJ2-1, with 10 nucleotides matching TRBD2. V dropped 0 bases and J dropped 8; count of bases not matched to a gene: 10. Germline V gene sequence: CDR1 LGHDT, CDR2 YNNKEL (reference sequence). This CDR3 spans 17 amino acids.

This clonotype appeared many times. CDR3 sequence (DNA): TGTGCCAGCAGCTTCCCCCGGGGAAGGTCCTACGAGCAGTACTTC. Its translation: CASSFPRGRSYEQYF. The chain combines TRBV7-9 with TRBJ2-7; perhaps TRBD2 as D (5 bases). This CDR3 region has 15 residues. The V and J ends lost 3 bases and 1 base respectively, with 13 bases between them. Germline V lookup: CDR1 SEHNR, CDR2 FQNEAQ (reference sequence).

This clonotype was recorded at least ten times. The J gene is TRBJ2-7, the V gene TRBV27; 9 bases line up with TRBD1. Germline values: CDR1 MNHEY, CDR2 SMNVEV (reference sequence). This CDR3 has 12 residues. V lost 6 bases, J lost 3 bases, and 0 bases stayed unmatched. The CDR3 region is CASRGQGYEQYF. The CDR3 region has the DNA TGTGCCAGCAGGGGACAGGGCTACGAGCAGTACTTC.

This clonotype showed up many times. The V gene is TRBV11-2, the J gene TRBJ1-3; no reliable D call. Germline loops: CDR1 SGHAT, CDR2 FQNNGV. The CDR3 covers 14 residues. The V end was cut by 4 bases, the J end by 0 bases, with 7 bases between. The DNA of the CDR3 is TGTGCCAGCAGCTCCGACGGCTCTGGAAACACCATATATTTT. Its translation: CASSSDGSGNTIYF. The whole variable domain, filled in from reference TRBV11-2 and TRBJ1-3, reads EAGVAQSPRYKIIEKRQSVAFWCNPISGHATLYWYQQILGQGPKLLIQFQNNGVVDDSQLPKDRFSAERLKGVDSTLKIQPAKLEDSAVYLCASSSDGSGNTIYFGEGSWLTVV.

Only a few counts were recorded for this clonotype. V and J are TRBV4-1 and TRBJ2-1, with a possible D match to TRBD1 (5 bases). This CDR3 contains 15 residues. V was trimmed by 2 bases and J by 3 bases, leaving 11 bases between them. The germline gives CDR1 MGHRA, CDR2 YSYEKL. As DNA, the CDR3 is TGCGCCAGCAGCCAATTTGGGGCTAACTACAATGAGCAGTTCTTC. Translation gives CASSQFGANYNEQFF.

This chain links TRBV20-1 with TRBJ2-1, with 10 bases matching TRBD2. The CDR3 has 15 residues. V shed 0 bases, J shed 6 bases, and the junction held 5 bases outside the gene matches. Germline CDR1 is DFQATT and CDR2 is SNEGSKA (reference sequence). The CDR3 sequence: CSARDLAGDGNEQFF. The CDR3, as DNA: TGCAGTGCTAGAGATCTAGCGGGAGACGGCAATGAGCAGTTCTTC.

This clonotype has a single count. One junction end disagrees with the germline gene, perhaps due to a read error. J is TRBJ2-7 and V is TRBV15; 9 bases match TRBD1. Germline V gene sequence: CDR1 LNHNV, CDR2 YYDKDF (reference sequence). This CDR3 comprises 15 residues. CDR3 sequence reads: CVTSSSLGQGYEQYF. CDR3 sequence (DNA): TGTGTCACCAGCAGCTCCCTTGGACAGGGGTACGAGCAGTACTTC.

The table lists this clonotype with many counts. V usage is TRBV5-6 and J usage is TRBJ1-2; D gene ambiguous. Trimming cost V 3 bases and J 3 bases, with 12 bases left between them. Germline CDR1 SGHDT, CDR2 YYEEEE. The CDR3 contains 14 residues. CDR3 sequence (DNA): TGTGCCAGCAGCTCAGTCCGTGAGGACTATGGCTACACCTTC. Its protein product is CASSSVREDYGYTF.